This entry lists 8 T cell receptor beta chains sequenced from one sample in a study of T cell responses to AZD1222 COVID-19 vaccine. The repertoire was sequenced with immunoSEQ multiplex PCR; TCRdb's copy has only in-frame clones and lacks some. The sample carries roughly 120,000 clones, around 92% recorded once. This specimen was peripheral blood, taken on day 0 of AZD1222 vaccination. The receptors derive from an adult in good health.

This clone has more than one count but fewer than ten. The DNA of the CDR3 is TGCGCCAGCAGCCTAATCTTGGGAGATCAGCCCCAGCATTTT. As protein: CASSLILGDQPQHF. The rearrangement links TRBV4-3 to TRBJ1-5; the D is unclear. Germline V CDR1 and CDR2: LGHNA, YSLEER. Trimming shortened V by 4 bases and J by 5 bases, and 12 bases separated the two germline ends. The CDR3 sequence is 14 residues long.

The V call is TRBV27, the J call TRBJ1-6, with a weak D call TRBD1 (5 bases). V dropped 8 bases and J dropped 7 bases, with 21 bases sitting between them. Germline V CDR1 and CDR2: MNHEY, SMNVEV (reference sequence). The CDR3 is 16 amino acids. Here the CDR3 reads CASSFQLGRGNSPLHF. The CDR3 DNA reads TGTGCCAGCTCTTTTCAGTTGGGGCGGGGGAATTCACCCCTCCACTTT.

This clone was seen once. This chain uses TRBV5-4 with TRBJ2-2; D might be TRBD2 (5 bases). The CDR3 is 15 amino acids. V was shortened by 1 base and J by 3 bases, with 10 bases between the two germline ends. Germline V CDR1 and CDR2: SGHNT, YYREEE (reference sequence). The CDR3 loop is CASSLNRGDTGELFF. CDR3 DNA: TGTGCCAGCAGCTTGAATCGGGGAGACACCGGGGAGCTGTTTTTT. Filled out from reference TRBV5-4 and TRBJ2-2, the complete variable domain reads ETGVTQSPTHLIKTRGQQVTLRCSSQSGHNTVSWYQQALGQGPQFIFQYYREEENGRGNFPPRFSGLQFPNYSSELNVNALELDDSALYLCASSLNRGDTGELFFGEGSRLTVL.

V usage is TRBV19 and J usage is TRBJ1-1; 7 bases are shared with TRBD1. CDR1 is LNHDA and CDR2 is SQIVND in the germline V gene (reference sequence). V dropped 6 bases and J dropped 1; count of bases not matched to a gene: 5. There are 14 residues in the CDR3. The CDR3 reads CASRRQGGNTEAFF. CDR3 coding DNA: TGTGCCAGTAGGAGACAGGGTGGGAACACTGAAGCTTTCTTT.

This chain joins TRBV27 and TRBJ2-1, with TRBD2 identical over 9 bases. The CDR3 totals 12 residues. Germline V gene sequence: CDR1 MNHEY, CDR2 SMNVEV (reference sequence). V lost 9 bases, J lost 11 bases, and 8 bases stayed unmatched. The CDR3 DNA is TGTGCCAGTTCAGGCGGGGGGGCCAAGCAGTTCTTC. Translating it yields CASSGGGAKQFF.

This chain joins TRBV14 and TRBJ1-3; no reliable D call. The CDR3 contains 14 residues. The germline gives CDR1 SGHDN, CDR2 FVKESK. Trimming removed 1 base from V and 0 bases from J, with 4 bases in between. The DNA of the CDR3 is TGTGCCAGCAGCCAAGCTAACTCTGGAAACACCATATATTTT. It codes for CASSQANSGNTIYF.

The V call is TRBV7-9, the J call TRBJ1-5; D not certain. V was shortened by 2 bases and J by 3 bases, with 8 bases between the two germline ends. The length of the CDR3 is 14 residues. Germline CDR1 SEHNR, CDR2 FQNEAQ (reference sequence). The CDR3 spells CASSLSTHNQPQHF. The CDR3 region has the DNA TGTGCCAGCAGCTTATCTACTCACAATCAGCCCCAGCATTTT.

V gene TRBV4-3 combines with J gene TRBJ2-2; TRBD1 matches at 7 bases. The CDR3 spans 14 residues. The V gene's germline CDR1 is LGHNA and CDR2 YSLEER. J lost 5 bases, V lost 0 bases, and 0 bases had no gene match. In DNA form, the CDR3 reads TGCGCCAGCAGCCAAGACAGGGGGACCGGGGAGCTGTTTTTT. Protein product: CASSQDRGTGELFF.